This TCR beta chain originates from a study of blood T cell repertoires in COVID-19. Across the study: Collection of acute and convalescent COVID-19 samples took place in the United States, Italy and Spain. Sources were T cells, B-cell-depleted T cells, or PBMCs; the material itself was cDNA or gDNA.

Original processing notes: Nucleated cell number was recorded as an estimate derived from reference gene primer amplification. Repertoires were generated with immunoSEQ multiplex PCR, while TCRdb's copy carries only in-frame clones and drops some. That table gives V, J and clone size, and the DNA gave D and trimming. The repertoire holds about 140,000 clones, with roughly 87% as singletons. The CDR3 contains 13 residues. Trimming at V came to 3 bases and at J to 12 bases, leaving 6 bases not matched to a gene. Germline V gene data show CDR1 as GTSNPN and CDR2 as SVGIG (reference sequence). What was sequenced was peripheral blood. This sequence was found in a human donor in a cohort sampled during active COVID-19. This chain connects TRBV30 to TRBJ1-6; 9 positions match TRBD1. Here the CDR3 DNA reads TGTGCCTGGAGCTCGGACAGGGGAGGACCCCTCCACTTT. Its translation: CAWSSDRGGPLHF.